The 3 T cell receptor beta chains given below trace back to one sample, sequenced in a study of neurological immune-mediated disorders. TCRdb re-derived calls from the 5' RACE reads in MiXCR, one entry per CDR3 protein. Of 80,000 to 95,000 distinct CDR3 sequences in the sample, 3% to 4% were seen once. Sequencing input: PBMCs. The receptors come from a woman in her forties or fifties with multiple sclerosis.

This clonotype was seen repeatedly, ten times or more. The V gene is TRBV7-2, the J gene TRBJ2-6; 9 positions agree with TRBD1. The V and J ends lost 5 bases and 11 bases, in that order; junction bases with no gene match: 7. The CDR3 extends over 14 amino acids. Germline V lookup: CDR1 SGHTA, CDR2 FQGNSA. DNA for the CDR3: TGTGCCAGCAGCAGCTGGGACAGGGAGTACGTCCTGACTTTC. Amino acids: CASSSWDREYVLTF.

This clonotype occurred many times. This sequence joins TRBV14 and TRBJ1-1; D ambiguous. CDR3 length equals 13 residues. The germline V gene has CDR1 SGHDN and CDR2 FVKESK. Trimming took off 0 bases at V and 2 bases at J, with 4 bases between the two ends. In nucleotides, the CDR3 is TGTGCCAGCAGCCAAGATCCTAACACTGAAGCTTTCTTT. This sequence encodes CASSQDPNTEAFF.

This clonotype has a count of ten or more. The chain has TRBV6-5 and TRBJ2-5; 8 nucleotides align to TRBD1. The germline CDR1 and CDR2 sequences are MNHEY and SVGAGI. Trimming cost V 6 bases and J 1 base; bases outside gene matches: 16. The CDR3 has 18 amino acids. The CDR3 coding sequence is TGTGCCAGCAGCGAACCCAGGGGGCGCGGGTGGTCCCAAGAGACCCAGTACTTC. It specifies CASSEPRGRGWSQETQYF.